One sample yielded the 12 T cell receptor beta chains listed below, sequenced in a study of CD8+CD57+ T cells in acquired aplastic anemia. Genomic DNA acted as the template from which TCR beta VDJ combination and CDR3 sequence profiling were carried out. One entry per CDR3 protein, called by TCRdb with MiXCR from the reads. This table holds 400,000 to 450,000 distinct CDR3 sequences, just under 70% found once. Sample: sorted CD4+, CD8+, or CD8+CD57+ T cells (not recorded which) from PBMCs. These receptors were taken from a human donor in good health, serving as a control.

The chain links TRBV20-1 to TRBJ2-2; a weak D match, TRBD1 (7 bases). The CDR3 has 16 residues. The germline V and J ends were trimmed by 5 bases and 0 bases, with 16 bases remaining between them. The germline CDR1 and CDR2 sequences are DFQATT and SNEGSKA (reference sequence). CDR3 DNA: TGCAGTGCTCTCAGTCCAGGGGGGACGAACACCGGGGAGCTGTTTTTT. Amino acid sequence: CSALSPGGTNTGELFF.

This chain uses TRBV12-3 or TRBV12-4 with TRBJ2-5; possible D gene TRBD1, 6 bases. This CDR3 has 12 amino acids. V was shortened by 6 bases and J by 7 bases, with 12 bases between the two germline ends. CDR3 sequence: CASRRQGLTQYF. DNA for the CDR3: TGTGCCAGCAGACGCCAGGGGTTGACCCAGTACTTC.

This clonotype came up once. A much larger clone differs by one base, so this may be a read error. The genes are TRBV12-3 or TRBV12-4 and TRBJ2-7; D call uncertain. CDR3 length: 13 amino acids. The V gene lost 6 bases and the J gene lost 1 base, with 10 bases spanning the gap. The CDR3 DNA sequence: TGTGCCAGCAGCCCGATGGAGTCCTACGAGCAGTACTTC. Its protein is CASSPMESYEQYF.

As to this clonotype: One end of the junction fails to match germline, which may point to a read error. The rearrangement uses TRBV5-1 and TRBJ2-5; TRBD1 aligns across 7 bases. Germline CDR1 and CDR2: SGHRS and YFSETQ. This CDR3 is built from 13 residues. This CDR3 is CASSRQGLKTQYF. In DNA form, the CDR3 reads TGTGCCAGCAGCCGACAGGGTTTGAAGACCCAGTACTTC.

This clonotype was counted a single time. The CDR3 ends on some other residue instead of the conserved phenylalanine or tryptophan, so this is likely a read error. Because the CDR3's place on the DNA is in doubt, the DNA is left out and the CDR3 is given as listed by TCRdb. The chain joins TRBV7-2 to TRBJ1-5; the table's D call TRBD1 went unverified against the DNA. CDR1 and CDR2 from the germline V gene are SGHTA and FQGNSA. The CDR3 totals 13 residues, both ends included. The CDR3 sequence is CASSSNSGGRLRE.

Comments on this clonotype: Compared with germline, one end of the junction differs, possibly owing to a read error. The gene calls are TRBV5-1 and TRBJ2-3; D unclear. Per the germline V gene, CDR1 is SGHRS and CDR2 is YFSETQ. The CDR3 is 12 residues long. CDR3 amino acids: CASARSTDTKYF. The CDR3 coding sequence is TGCGCTAGTGCCCGTAGCACAGATACGAAGTATTTT.

V gene TRBV6-1 combines with J gene TRBJ2-7; TRBD1 aligns across 7 bases. CDR1 is MNHNS and CDR2 is SASEGT in the germline V gene. The CDR3 runs to 11 residues. The V gene end was trimmed by 8 bases and the J gene end by 9 bases; junction bases not matched to a gene: 7. The CDR3 coding sequence is TGTGCCAGCGGACAGGCCTTTCGGCAGTACTTC. This gives the protein CASGQAFRQYF.

The chain combines TRBV7-3 with TRBJ1-1; the D gene is possibly TRBD1 (5 bases). Per the germline V gene, CDR1 is SGHTA and CDR2 is FQGTGA. The CDR3 spans 16 residues. The V end lost 3 bases, the J end lost 4 bases, and 18 bases lay between the germline ends. This CDR3 is CASSLDWARGTTEAFF. The CDR3 DNA sequence: TGTGCCAGCAGCTTGGACTGGGCGCGGGGGACCACTGAAGCTTTCTTT.

The V and J genes are TRBV20-1 and TRBJ2-7; D not certain. CDR1 is DFQATT, CDR2 SNEGSKA, per germline (reference sequence). The CDR3 covers 13 residues. V lost 1 base to trimming and J lost 8 bases, with 15 bases between them. The CDR3 protein is CSARGWNHTQQYF. DNA of the CDR3: TGCAGTGCTAGAGGTTGGAATCATACGCAGCAGTACTTC.

The CDR3 bases are TGTGCCAGCAGCAAACAGGGAGGTTATGAAAAACTGTTTTTT. As protein: CASSKQGGYEKLFF. The rearrangement uses TRBV12-3 or TRBV12-4 and TRBJ1-4; a weak D match, TRBD1 (6 bases). With 6 bases removed from V and 6 bases from J, the gap between germline ends came to 14 bases. The CDR3 is 14 amino acids.

The sample holds a few counts of this clonotype. The chain is built from TRBV10-3 and TRBJ2-7; 9 nucleotides match TRBD1. The V gene's germline CDR1 is ENHRY and CDR2 SYGVKD. After removal of 6 bases from V and 2 bases from J, the junction contained 5 bases not matched to a gene. The CDR3 is 14 residues long. The CDR3 region is CAISRQGGAYEQYF. CDR3 DNA sequence: TGTGCCATCAGCCGACAGGGGGGGGCCTACGAGCAGTACTTC.

This clonotype has a count of ten or more. The chain has TRBV24-1 and TRBJ2-3; TRBD2 matches at 9 bases. CDR3 length: 14 amino acids. Looked up from germline, CDR1 is KGHDR and CDR2 is SFDVKD. After removal of 10 bases from V and 3 bases from J, the junction contained 7 bases not matched to a gene. The CDR3, as DNA: TGTGCCACAAGAGCGGGGGGTTGGACAGATACGCAGTATTTT. It translates to CATRAGGWTDTQYF.